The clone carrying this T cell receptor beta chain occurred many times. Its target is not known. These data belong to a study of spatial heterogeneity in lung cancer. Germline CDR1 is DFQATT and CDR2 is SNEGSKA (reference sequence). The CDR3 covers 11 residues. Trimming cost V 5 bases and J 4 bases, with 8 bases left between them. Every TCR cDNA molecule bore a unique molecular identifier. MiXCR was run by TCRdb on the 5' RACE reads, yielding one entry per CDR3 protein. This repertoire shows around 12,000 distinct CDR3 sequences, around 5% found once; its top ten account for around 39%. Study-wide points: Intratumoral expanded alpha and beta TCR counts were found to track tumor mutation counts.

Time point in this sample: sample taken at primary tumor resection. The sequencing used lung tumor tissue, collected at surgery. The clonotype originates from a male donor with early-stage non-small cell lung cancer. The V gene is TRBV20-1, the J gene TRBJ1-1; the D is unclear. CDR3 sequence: CSAWRSTEAFF. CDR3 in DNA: TGCAGTGCTTGGCGAAGCACTGAAGCTTTCTTT.